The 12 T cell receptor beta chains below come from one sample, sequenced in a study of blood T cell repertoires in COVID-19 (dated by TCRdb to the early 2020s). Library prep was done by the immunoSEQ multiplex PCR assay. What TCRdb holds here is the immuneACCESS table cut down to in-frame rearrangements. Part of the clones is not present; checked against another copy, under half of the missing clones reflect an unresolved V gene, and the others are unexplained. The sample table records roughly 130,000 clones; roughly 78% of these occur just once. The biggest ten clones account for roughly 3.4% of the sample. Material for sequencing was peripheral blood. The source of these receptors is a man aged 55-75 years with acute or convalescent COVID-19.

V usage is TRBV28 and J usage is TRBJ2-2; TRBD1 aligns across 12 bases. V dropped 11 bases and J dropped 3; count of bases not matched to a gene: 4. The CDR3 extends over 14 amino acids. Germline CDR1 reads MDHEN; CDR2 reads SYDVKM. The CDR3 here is CAGGTGGYTGELFF. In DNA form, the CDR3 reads TGTGCCGGAGGGACAGGGGGCTACACCGGGGAGCTGTTTTTT.

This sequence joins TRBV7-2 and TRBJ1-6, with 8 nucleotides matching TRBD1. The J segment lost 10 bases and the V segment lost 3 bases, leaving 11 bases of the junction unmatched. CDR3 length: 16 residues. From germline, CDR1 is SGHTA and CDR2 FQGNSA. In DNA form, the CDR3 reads TGTGCCAGCAGCTTGCAGGACAGGGCTTTTGAATCACCCCTCCACTTT. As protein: CASSLQDRAFESPLHF.

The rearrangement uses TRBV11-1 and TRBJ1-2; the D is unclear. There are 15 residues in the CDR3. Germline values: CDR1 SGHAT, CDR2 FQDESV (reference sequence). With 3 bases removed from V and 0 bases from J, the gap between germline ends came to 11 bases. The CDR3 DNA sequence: TGTGCCAGCAGCTTGGGAGGGCTAACTAACTATGGCTACACCTTC. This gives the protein CASSLGGLTNYGYTF.

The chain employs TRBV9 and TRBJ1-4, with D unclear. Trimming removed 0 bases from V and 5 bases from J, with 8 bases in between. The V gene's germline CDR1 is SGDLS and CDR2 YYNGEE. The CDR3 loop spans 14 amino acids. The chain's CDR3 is CASSVDIQNEKLFF. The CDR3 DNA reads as TGTGCCAGCAGCGTAGATATCCAGAATGAAAAACTGTTTTTT.

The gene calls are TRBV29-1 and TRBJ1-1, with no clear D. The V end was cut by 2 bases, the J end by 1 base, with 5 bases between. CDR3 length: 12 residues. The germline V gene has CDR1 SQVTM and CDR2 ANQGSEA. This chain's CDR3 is CSVEYGNTEAFF. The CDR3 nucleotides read TGCAGCGTTGAATACGGGAACACTGAAGCTTTCTTT.

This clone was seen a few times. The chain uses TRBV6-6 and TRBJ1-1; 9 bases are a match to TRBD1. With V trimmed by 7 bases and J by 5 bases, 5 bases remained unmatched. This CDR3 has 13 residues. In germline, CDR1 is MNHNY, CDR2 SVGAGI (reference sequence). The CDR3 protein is CASTLGTGTEAFF. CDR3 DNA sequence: TGTGCCAGCACTCTAGGGACAGGGACTGAAGCTTTCTTT.

The CDR3 sequence is CASSSAPRQVTGANVLTF. CDR3 bases: TGTGCCAGCAGCTCCGCCCCCCGTCAGGTTACTGGGGCCAACGTCCTGACTTTC. The chain carries TRBV7-2 and TRBJ2-6; D call uncertain. The CDR3 spans 18 residues. Trimming took 4 bases from V and 2 from J, leaving 18 bases between them. The germline CDR1 and CDR2 sequences are SGHTA and FQGNSA.

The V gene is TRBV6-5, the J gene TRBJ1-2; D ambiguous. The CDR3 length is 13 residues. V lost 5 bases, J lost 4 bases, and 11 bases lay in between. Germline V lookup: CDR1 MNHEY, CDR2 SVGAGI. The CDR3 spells CASSLQSRYGYTF. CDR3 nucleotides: TGTGCCAGCAGTCTACAGAGCCGCTATGGCTACACCTTC.

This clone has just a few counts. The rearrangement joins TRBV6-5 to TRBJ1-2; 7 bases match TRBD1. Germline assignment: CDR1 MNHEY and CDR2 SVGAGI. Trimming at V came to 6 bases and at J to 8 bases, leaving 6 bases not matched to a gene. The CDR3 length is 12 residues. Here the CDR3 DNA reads TGTGCCAGCAGACTTCAGGGGGGCGGCTACACCTTC. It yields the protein CASRLQGGGYTF.

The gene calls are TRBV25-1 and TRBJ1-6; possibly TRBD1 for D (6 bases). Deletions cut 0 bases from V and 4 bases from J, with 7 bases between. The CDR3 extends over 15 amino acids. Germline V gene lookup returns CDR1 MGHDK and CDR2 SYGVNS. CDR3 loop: CASSEYGQYNSPLHF. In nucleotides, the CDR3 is TGTGCCAGCAGTGAATATGGACAGTATAATTCACCCCTCCACTTT.

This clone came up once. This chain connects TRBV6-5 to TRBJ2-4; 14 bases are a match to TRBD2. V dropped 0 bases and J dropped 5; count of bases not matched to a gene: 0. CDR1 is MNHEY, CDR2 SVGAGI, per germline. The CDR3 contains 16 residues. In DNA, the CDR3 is TGTGCCAGCAGTTACTCGACTAGCGGGAGGGAAAACATTCAGTACTTC. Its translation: CASSYSTSGRENIQYF.

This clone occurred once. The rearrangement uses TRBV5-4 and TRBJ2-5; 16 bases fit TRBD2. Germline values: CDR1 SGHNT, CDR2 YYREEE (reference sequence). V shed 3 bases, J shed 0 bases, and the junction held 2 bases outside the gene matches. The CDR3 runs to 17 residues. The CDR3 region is CASSSGLAGGHQETQYF. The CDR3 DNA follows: TGTGCCAGCAGCTCGGGACTAGCGGGAGGGCACCAAGAGACCCAGTACTTC.